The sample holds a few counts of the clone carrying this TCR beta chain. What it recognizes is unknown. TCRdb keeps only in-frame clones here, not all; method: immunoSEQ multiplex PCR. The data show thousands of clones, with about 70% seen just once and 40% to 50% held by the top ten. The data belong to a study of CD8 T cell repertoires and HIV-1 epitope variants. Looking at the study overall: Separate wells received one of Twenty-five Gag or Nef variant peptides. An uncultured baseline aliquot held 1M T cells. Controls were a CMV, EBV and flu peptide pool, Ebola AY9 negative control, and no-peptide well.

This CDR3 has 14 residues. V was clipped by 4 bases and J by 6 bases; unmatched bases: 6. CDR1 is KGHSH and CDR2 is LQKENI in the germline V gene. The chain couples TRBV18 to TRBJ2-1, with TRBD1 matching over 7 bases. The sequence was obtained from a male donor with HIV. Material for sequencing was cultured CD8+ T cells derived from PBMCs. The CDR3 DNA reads TGTGCCAGCTCACTCCTAGACAGGGTCAATGAGCAGTTCTTC. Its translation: CASSLLDRVNEQFF. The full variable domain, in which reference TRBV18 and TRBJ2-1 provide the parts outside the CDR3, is NAGVMQNPRHLVRRRGQEARLRCSPMKGHSHVYWYRQLPEEGLKFMVYLQKENIIDESGMPKERFSAEFPKEGPSILRIQQVVRGDSAAYFCASSLLDRVNEQFFGPGTRLTVL.